This is a list of T cell receptor beta chains from one sample in a study of T cell responses to AZD1222 COVID-19 vaccine. Repertoires were generated with immunoSEQ multiplex PCR, while TCRdb's copy carries only in-frame clones and drops some. Found here are 110,000 to 150,000 clones, roughly nine tenths of them singletons; the top ten hold roughly 3.1%. The sample in question was peripheral blood, obtained on day 0 of AZD1222 vaccination. The receptor set was obtained from an adult in good health. Both conserved end residues are trimmed from each CDR3. Fields, in order: D gene, J gene, V gene, CDR3 protein. A D gene is named only where the DNA matches it firmly.

d_call: TRBD2
j_call: TRBJ2-2
v_call: TRBV19
cdr3_aa: ASSLERETNTGELF

d_call: -
j_call: TRBJ1-2
v_call: TRBV4-2
cdr3_aa: ASSQDVDSPLGGYT

d_call: TRBD2
j_call: TRBJ2-2
v_call: TRBV6-5
cdr3_aa: ASSYRVAGGPGELF

d_call: -
j_call: TRBJ1-5
v_call: TRBV6-5
cdr3_aa: ASSSRTGNSNQPQH

d_call: TRBD1
j_call: TRBJ1-5
v_call: TRBV19
cdr3_aa: ASSPGRGRGGDQPQH

d_call: -
j_call: TRBJ1-6
v_call: TRBV4-2
cdr3_aa: ASSQDSGESSPLH

d_call: TRBD2
j_call: TRBJ2-7
v_call: TRBV29-1
cdr3_aa: SVEDLSGGAYEQY

d_call: -
j_call: TRBJ1-1
v_call: TRBV7-9
cdr3_aa: ASSPRGGAEAF

d_call: TRBD2
j_call: TRBJ2-5
v_call: TRBV19
cdr3_aa: ASSISGTSGAETQY

d_call: TRBD1
j_call: TRBJ1-6
v_call: TRBV25-1
cdr3_aa: ASSERQGYNSPLH

d_call: TRBD1
j_call: TRBJ2-5
v_call: TRBV5-1
cdr3_aa: ASSFKTGGQETQY

d_call: TRBD2
j_call: TRBJ2-1
v_call: TRBV7-3
cdr3_aa: ASSKSGGNNEQF

d_call: -
j_call: TRBJ1-5
v_call: TRBV9
cdr3_aa: ASSREASDQPQH

d_call: -
j_call: TRBJ2-7
v_call: TRBV6-2/TRBV6-3
cdr3_aa: ASSQDSSYEQY

d_call: -
j_call: TRBJ1-3
v_call: TRBV3-1/TRBV3-2
cdr3_aa: ASSQAENTIY

d_call: -
j_call: TRBJ2-7
v_call: TRBV27
cdr3_aa: ASSLFGSYEQY

d_call: TRBD2
j_call: TRBJ2-2
v_call: TRBV7-2
cdr3_aa: ASSSRTSRELF

d_call: -
j_call: TRBJ1-2
v_call: TRBV12-3/TRBV12-4
cdr3_aa: ASSFQESYGYT

d_call: -
j_call: TRBJ1-2
v_call: TRBV15
cdr3_aa: ATRRGGARSGGSDGYT

d_call: TRBD1
j_call: TRBJ1-5
v_call: TRBV7-2
cdr3_aa: ASSPSTGSVSNQPQH

d_call: -
j_call: TRBJ1-2
v_call: TRBV3-1/TRBV3-2
cdr3_aa: ASSQEMGASGYT

d_call: -
j_call: TRBJ2-7
v_call: TRBV7-3
cdr3_aa: ASSLKPPRWEQY

d_call: TRBD2
j_call: TRBJ2-5
v_call: TRBV6-6
cdr3_aa: ASSRLAGTGETQY

d_call: TRBD1
j_call: TRBJ1-1
v_call: TRBV6-5
cdr3_aa: ASLQGLNTEAF

d_call: -
j_call: TRBJ2-7
v_call: TRBV2
cdr3_aa: ASQALTYEQY

d_call: -
j_call: TRBJ2-1
v_call: TRBV10-3
cdr3_aa: AIRGLDFNEQF